Listed below are T cell receptor beta chains from one sample, sequenced in a study of cytomegalovirus exposure and HLA in healthy donors. Sequencing was performed with immunoSEQ multiplex PCR; in TCRdb, only in-frame clones are kept and a portion is missing. Here the sample spans about 98,000 clones, roughly 87% being singletons. The specimen was PBMCs. These receptor sequences come from a man younger than 35 in good health and CMV-seropositive. Both conserved end residues are trimmed from each CDR3.

CDR3	J	V
ASSKTGPRGEQY	TRBJ2-7	TRBV19
ASSQLDPVGAETQY	TRBJ2-5	TRBV23-1
ASSVAPHQNTIY	TRBJ1-3	TRBV7-2
ASSLDRGRTEAF	TRBJ1-1	TRBV6-6
ASSMRQGISYEQY	TRBJ2-7	TRBV27
ASSLWASGGEEETQY	TRBJ2-5	TRBV5-1
ASSLVAGGGYEQF	TRBJ2-1	TRBV7-9
ASSSTGADNEQF	TRBJ2-1	TRBV18
ASSLTEIYEQY	TRBJ2-7	TRBV7-8
ASGKTKRREKLF	TRBJ1-4	TRBV12-5
ASSLGLTSGDTDTQY	TRBJ2-3	TRBV5-1
ASSLGLAGGEQF	TRBJ2-1	TRBV7-9
ASSFDRALKSRSYEQY	TRBJ2-7	TRBV5-1
ASSTSGEYTDTQY	TRBJ2-3	TRBV5-1
ASSDDRGNQPQH	TRBJ1-5	TRBV10-1
ASSALGRTYEQY	TRBJ2-7	TRBV5-1
ASSSDRKKSYEQY	TRBJ2-7	TRBV7-8
ASSYSRDRAPSGYT	TRBJ1-2	TRBV6-5
ASSLPGGGTEAF	TRBJ1-1	TRBV5-6
ASSLVGSSGANVLT	TRBJ2-6	TRBV5-1
ASSLTWTGSNYEQY	TRBJ2-7	TRBV27
ASNAGNPLNEQF	TRBJ2-1	TRBV9
ASSLNSPLYDTRTGEKNTEAF	TRBJ1-1	TRBV7-3
ASSFVGLADPREQF	TRBJ2-1	TRBV11-2